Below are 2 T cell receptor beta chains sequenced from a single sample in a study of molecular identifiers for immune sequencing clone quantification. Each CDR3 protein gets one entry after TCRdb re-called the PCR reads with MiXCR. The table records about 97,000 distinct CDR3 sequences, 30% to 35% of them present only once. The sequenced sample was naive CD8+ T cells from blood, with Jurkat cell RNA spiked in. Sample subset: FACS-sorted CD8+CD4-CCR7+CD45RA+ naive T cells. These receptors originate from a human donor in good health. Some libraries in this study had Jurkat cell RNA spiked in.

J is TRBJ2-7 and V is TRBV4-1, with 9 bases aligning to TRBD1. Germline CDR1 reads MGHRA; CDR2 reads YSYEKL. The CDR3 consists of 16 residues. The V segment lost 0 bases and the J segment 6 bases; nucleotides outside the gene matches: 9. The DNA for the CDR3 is TGCGCCAGCAGCCAAGATGTAGGACAGGGGTATCTCGAGCAGTACTTC. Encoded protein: CASSQDVGQGYLEQYF.

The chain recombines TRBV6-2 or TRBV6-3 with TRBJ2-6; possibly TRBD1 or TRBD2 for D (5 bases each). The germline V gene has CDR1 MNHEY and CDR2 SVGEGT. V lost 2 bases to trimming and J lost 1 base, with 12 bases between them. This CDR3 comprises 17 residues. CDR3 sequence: CASSYPPGPSGANVLTF. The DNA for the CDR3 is TGTGCCAGCAGTTACCCCCCGGGGCCGTCTGGGGCCAACGTCCTGACTTTC.